A selection of T cell receptor beta chains follows, all from one sample in a study of blood T cell repertoires in COVID-19. Sequenced by immunoSEQ multiplex PCR; TCRdb stores in-frame clones only, minus some. The repertoire holds 200,000 to 300,000 clones, with around 90% as singletons. Sequencing was carried out using peripheral blood. These receptors were obtained from a person under 35 with COVID-19, enrolled during active disease. Each CDR3 is given with its conserved first and last residue. The D gene is left open where the match is weak. Clone size is given for some rows only: seen once, a few or many times, or a class if the clone is expanded.

.,TRBV20-1,few,TRBJ1-6,TGCAGTGCTTATGGCAATTCACCCCTCCACTTT,CSAYGNSPLHF
.,TRBV9,once,TRBJ2-1,TGTGCCAGCAGCTTCACAAGCTACAATGAGCAGTTCTTC,CASSFTSYNEQFF
TRBD1,TRBV28,once,TRBJ2-2,TGTGCCAGCAGTTTAGCCCAGGGGGTCGGGGAGCTGTTTTTT,CASSLAQGVGELFF
TRBD2,TRBV19,.,TRBJ2-1,TGTGCCAGATTCAGCGGGAGGGCCAACAATGAGCAGTTCTTC,CARFSGRANNEQFF
TRBD2,TRBV5-1,.,TRBJ2-2,TGCGCCAGCAGCCTACTAGCGGGGAACACCGGGGAGCTGTTTTTT,CASSLLAGNTGELFF
TRBD1,TRBV28,.,TRBJ1-3,TGTGCCAGCAGTCGGACAGGGGGGGGCACCATATATTTT,CASSRTGGGTIYF
TRBD2,TRBV6-5,.,TRBJ2-1,TGTGCCAGCAGTCCCGGGACTAGCGGTAATGAGCAGTTCTTC,CASSPGTSGNEQFF
TRBD1,TRBV15,.,TRBJ2-7,TGTGCCACCAGCAGAACGACAGGGGTCCGATTTGACGAGCAGTACTTC,CATSRTTGVRFDEQYF
.,TRBV3-1/TRBV3-2,.,TRBJ1-1,TGTGCCAGCAGCCCCCGGGGAGGTGAAGCTTTCTTT,CASSPRGGEAFF
TRBD1,TRBV19,.,TRBJ1-6,TGTGCCAGCACCGCCGGGACAGCGATTAATTCACCCCTCCACTTT,CASTAGTAINSPLHF
.,TRBV5-1,few,TRBJ2-2,TGCGCCAGCAGCTTTACTAGCTTCTTCACCGGGGAGCTGTTTTTT,CASSFTSFFTGELFF
TRBD2,TRBV7-3,.,TRBJ2-7,TGTGCCAGCTCACCCGCGGCGGGAGGGGGTTACGAGCAGTACTTC,CASSPAAGGGYEQYF
TRBD2,TRBV28,.,TRBJ2-3,TGTGCCAGCAGTTTCACTAGCGGGAGGGCCGGAGGAGGCACAGATACGCAGTATTTT,CASSFTSGRAGGGTDTQYF
.,TRBV9,.,TRBJ2-5,TGTGCCAGCAGCGTAGAAGGAGGAGAGACCCAGTACTTC,CASSVEGGETQYF
.,TRBV7-2,.,TRBJ2-1,TGTGCCAGCAGCTTAGCTAGCGGCAATGAGCAGTTCTTC,CASSLASGNEQFF
TRBD2,TRBV7-6,.,TRBJ2-3,TGTGCCAGCAGCCGGACTTGGACTAGCGGGAGGGTAGATACGCAGTATTTT,CASSRTWTSGRVDTQYF
TRBD1,TRBV5-1,.,TRBJ2-2,TGCGCCAGTTCATCGACAGGGTCTGCCGGGGAGCTGTTTTTT,CASSSTGSAGELFF
TRBD2,TRBV29-1,.,TRBJ2-5,TGCAGCCTTAGTCTGTTGAAGACTAGCGGGAGGGACCAAGAGACCCAGTACTTC,CSLSLLKTSGRDQETQYF
.,TRBV6-5,once,TRBJ1-1,TGTGCCAGCAGTCGGACATACTCGAACACTGAAGCTTTCTTT,CASSRTYSNTEAFF
TRBD1,TRBV30,.,TRBJ1-6,TGTGCCTGGAGCGACGGGACAGGGCGTTCACCCCTCCACTTT,CAWSDGTGRSPLHF
.,TRBV29-1,.,TRBJ1-1,TGCAGCGTTCGAGACAGTTTATACACTGAAGCTTTCTTT,CSVRDSLYTEAFF
.,TRBV6-5,once,TRBJ1-1,TGTGCCAGCGCCCCCGGCCCGGGGATAGGCACTGAAGCTTTCTTT,CASAPGPGIGTEAFF
.,TRBV18,.,TRBJ2-2,TGTGCCAGCTCACCGTCTGGGGCGACCGGGGAGCTGTTTTTT,CASSPSGATGELFF
.,TRBV2,.,TRBJ1-3,TGTGCCAGCAGACAAGGACTGCTGTACTCTGGAAACACCATATATTTT,CASRQGLLYSGNTIYF
TRBD2,TRBV11-2,.,TRBJ2-1,TGTGCCAGCAGCACTAGCGGTAGCTCCTACAATGAGCAGTTCTTC,CASSTSGSSYNEQFF
.,TRBV6-5,.,TRBJ1-5,TGTGCCAGCAGGGACAGAAGCAATCAGCCCCAGCATTTT,CASRDRSNQPQHF
.,TRBV30,.,TRBJ1-6,TGTGCCTGGAGTATTCCTTTCGGCCTTACGGCGGATTCACCCCTCCACTTT,CAWSIPFGLTADSPLHF
.,TRBV12-3/TRBV12-4,.,TRBJ2-4,TGTGCCAGCAGTATCGGGGGCATTCAGTACTTC,CASSIGGIQYF
TRBD2,TRBV30,.,TRBJ2-5,TGTGCCTGGAGTCCGGGACTAGCGAACCAAGAGACCCAGTACTTC,CAWSPGLANQETQYF
.,TRBV6-5,.,TRBJ1-2,TGTGCCAGCAGTTACTCGAGAGCGGAAGTCGGGGGCTACACCTTC,CASSYSRAEVGGYTF
.,TRBV12-3/TRBV12-4,.,TRBJ2-7,TGTGCCAGCAGTTTTGGGGGGTCCGAGCAGTACTTC,CASSFGGSEQYF
TRBD1,TRBV7-9,.,TRBJ1-1,TGTGCCAGCAGCTTAGGGACAGGCAAGTTGAACACTGAAGCTTTCTTT,CASSLGTGKLNTEAFF
.,TRBV25-1,.,TRBJ1-2,TGTGCCAGCAAATCAGGGGTAGGCTATGGCTACACCTTC,CASKSGVGYGYTF
TRBD2,TRBV5-6,few,TRBJ2-2,TGTGCCAGCAGCTCGCCGGGACTAGCGGGAGGAAACACCGGGGAGCTGTTTTTT,CASSSPGLAGGNTGELFF
.,TRBV7-6,.,TRBJ2-2,TGTGCCAGCAGCTTAGGGAGTGGAGTAGGAACCGGGGAGCTGTTTTTT,CASSLGSGVGTGELFF
.,TRBV28,.,TRBJ2-1,TGTGCCAGCAGTTTACGGGGGAACAATGAGCAGTTCTTC,CASSLRGNNEQFF
TRBD2,TRBV4-1,.,TRBJ2-6,TGCGCCAGCAGCCCTCGGACACTAGGACTAGCGGACTCTGGGGCCAACATCCTGACTTTC,CASSPRTLGLADSGANILTF
TRBD2,TRBV11-2,.,TRBJ2-1,TGTGCCAGCAGTCGGGAACTGGGACTAGCCGACAATGAGCAGTTCTTC,CASSRELGLADNEQFF
.,TRBV9,.,TRBJ2-7,TGTGCCAGCAGCGCCCGACCTGAGGGCGAGCAGTACTTC,CASSARPEGEQYF
.,TRBV4-1,.,TRBJ1-4,TGCGCCAGCAGCCGGACAGTCTCTGCAACTAATGAAAAACTGTTTTTT,CASSRTVSATNEKLFF
TRBD2,TRBV5-1,.,TRBJ2-4,TGCGCCAGCAGATCGTCTAGCGGACAAAACATTCAGTACTTC,CASRSSSGQNIQYF
.,TRBV21-1,.,TRBJ1-5,TGTGCCAGCAGCAAGGGGAGGGGTCGCCCAGATCAGCCCCAGCATTTT,CASSKGRGRPDQPQHF
TRBD1,TRBV2,few,TRBJ1-1,TGTGCCAGAGGACAGGGGCGGAACACTGAAGCTTTCTTT,CARGQGRNTEAFF
.,TRBV2,.,TRBJ2-1,TGTGCCAGCAGTACCCTTACAGGCATCAATGAGCAGTTCTTC,CASSTLTGINEQFF
.,TRBV3-1/TRBV3-2,.,TRBJ1-1,TGTGCCAGCAGCCAAGCCGAGCCAACCATTAGCACTGAAGCTTTCTTT,CASSQAEPTISTEAFF
.,TRBV5-6,few,TRBJ1-2,TGTGCCAGCAGCCTAGGGGTCTATGGCTACACCTTC,CASSLGVYGYTF
.,TRBV9,.,TRBJ1-3,TGTGCCAGCAACCTAGGAGGGACTGGAAACACCATATATTTT,CASNLGGTGNTIYF
.,TRBV12-3/TRBV12-4,.,TRBJ1-6,TGTGCCAGCAGTTTTGGCTCCCCACCCCTCCACTTT,CASSFGSPPLHF
TRBD1,TRBV19,.,TRBJ2-7,TGTGCCAGTAGTACAGGACAGGGGGTTGTCTACGAGCAGTACTTC,CASSTGQGVVYEQYF
TRBD1,TRBV29-1,.,TRBJ2-7,TGCAGCGTTGAAGGGGCCCTAGGGGGACAGGGCTACGAGCAGTACTTC,CSVEGALGGQGYEQYF